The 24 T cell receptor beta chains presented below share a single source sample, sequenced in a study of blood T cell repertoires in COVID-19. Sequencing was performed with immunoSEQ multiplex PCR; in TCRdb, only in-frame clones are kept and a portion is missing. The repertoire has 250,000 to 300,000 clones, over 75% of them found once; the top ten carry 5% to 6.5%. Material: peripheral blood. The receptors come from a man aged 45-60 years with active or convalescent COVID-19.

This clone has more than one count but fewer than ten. CDR3: CASSNLGSYNEQFF. CDR3 bases: TGTGCCAGCAGCAACCTTGGTAGCTACAATGAGCAGTTCTTC. This rearrangement joins TRBV28 to TRBJ2-1; D gene ambiguous. With 6 bases removed from V and 3 bases from J, the gap between germline ends came to 12 bases. The CDR3 runs to 14 residues. Germline CDR1 MDHEN, CDR2 SYDVKM.

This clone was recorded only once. CDR3 coding DNA: TGTGCCTGGGGGAGATCCTCAGATACGCAGTATTTT. Translation: CAWGRSSDTQYF. The chain carries TRBV30 and TRBJ2-3; tentative D call: TRBD2 (5 bases). Trimming pared 5 bases from V and 4 bases from J, leaving 10 bases between. The germline V gene encodes CDR1 GTSNPN and CDR2 SVGIG (reference sequence). The CDR3 spans 12 residues.

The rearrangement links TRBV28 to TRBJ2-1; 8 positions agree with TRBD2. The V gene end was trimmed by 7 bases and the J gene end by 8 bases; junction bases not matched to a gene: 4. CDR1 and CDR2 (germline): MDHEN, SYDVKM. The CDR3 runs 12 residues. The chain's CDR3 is CASTRTSYEQFF. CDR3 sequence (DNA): TGTGCCAGCACGCGGACTAGCTATGAGCAGTTCTTC.

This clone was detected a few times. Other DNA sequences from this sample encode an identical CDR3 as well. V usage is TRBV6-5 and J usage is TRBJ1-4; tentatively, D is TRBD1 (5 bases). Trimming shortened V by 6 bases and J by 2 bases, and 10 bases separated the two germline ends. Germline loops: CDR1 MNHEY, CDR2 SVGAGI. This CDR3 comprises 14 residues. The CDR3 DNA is TGTGCCAGCAGCCTGGGGGGTACTAATGAAAAACTGTTTTTT. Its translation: CASSLGGTNEKLFF.

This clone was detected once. The CDR3 sequence is CASTLNPVFGYTF. The CDR3, as DNA: TGCGCCAGCACCCTCAACCCGGTTTTTGGCTACACCTTC. The chain couples TRBV5-1 to TRBJ1-2; D uncertain. CDR3 length: 13 residues. Trimming left V 6 bases short and J 7 bases short, with 16 bases between. Germline lookup yields CDR1 SGHRS and CDR2 YFSETQ.

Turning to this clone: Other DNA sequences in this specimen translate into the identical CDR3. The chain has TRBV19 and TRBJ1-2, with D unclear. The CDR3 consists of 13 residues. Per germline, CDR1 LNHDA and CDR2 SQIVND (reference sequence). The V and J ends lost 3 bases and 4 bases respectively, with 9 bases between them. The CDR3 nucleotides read TGTGCCAGTAGTATGGGAGGAGCCTATGGCTACACCTTC. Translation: CASSMGGAYGYTF.

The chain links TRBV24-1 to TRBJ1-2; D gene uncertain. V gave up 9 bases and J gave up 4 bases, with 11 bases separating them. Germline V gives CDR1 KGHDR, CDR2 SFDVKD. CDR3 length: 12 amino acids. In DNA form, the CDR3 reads TGTGCCACCCACCAGGAGGGCTATGGCTACACCTTC. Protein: CATHQEGYGYTF.

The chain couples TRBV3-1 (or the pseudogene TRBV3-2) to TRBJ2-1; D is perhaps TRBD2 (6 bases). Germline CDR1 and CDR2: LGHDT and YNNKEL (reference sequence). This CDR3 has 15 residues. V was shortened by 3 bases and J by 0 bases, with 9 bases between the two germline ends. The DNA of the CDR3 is TGTGCCAGCAGCCAGGGGCGGGGCTCCTACAATGAGCAGTTCTTC. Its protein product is CASSQGRGSYNEQFF.

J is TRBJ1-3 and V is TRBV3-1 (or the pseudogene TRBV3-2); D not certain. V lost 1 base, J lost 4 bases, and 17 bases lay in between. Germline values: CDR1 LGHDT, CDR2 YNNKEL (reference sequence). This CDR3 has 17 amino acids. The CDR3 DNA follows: TGTGCCAGCAGCCAAGGGGCAGGCTTCCCCCCAGGAAACACCATATATTTT. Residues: CASSQGAGFPPGNTIYF.

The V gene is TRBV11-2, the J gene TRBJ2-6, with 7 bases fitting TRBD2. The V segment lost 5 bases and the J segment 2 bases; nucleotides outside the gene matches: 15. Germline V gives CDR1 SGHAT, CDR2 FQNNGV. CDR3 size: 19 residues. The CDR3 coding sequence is TGTGCCAGCAGCGCCTACCCGGGGGGTAGTAGCGCTGGGGCCAACGTCCTGACTTTC. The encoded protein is CASSAYPGGSSAGANVLTF.

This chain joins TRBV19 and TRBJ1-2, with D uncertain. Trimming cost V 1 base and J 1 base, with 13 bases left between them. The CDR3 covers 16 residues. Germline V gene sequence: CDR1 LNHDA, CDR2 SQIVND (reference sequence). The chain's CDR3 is CASSIGALPYNYGYTF. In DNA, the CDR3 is TGTGCCAGTAGTATAGGGGCTCTGCCTTATAACTATGGCTACACCTTC.

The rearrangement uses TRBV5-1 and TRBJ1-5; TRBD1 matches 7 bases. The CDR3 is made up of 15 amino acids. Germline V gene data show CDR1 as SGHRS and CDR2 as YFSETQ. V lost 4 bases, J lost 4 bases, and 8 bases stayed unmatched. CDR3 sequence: CASSQGGQKNQPQHF. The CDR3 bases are TGCGCCAGCAGCCAGGGGGGACAGAAAAATCAGCCCCAGCATTTT. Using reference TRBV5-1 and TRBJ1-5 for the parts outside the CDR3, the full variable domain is KAGVTQTPRYLIKTRGQQVTLSCSPISGHRSVSWYQQTPGQGLQFLFEYFSETQRNKGNFPGRFSGRQFSNSRSEMNVSTLELGDSALYLCASSQGGQKNQPQHFGDGTRLSIL.

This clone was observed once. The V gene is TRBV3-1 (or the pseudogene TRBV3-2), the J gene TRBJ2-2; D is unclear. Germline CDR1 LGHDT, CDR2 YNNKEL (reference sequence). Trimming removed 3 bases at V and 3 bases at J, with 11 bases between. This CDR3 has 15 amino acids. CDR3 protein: CASSHRHRDTGELFF. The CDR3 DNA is TGTGCCAGCAGCCACCGCCATAGAGACACCGGGGAGCTGTTTTTT.

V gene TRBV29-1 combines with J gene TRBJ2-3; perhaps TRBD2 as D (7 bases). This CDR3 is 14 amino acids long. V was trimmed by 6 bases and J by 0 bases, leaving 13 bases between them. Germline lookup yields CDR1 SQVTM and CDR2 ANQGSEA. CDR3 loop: CSVGGADSTDTQYF. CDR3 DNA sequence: TGCAGCGTGGGGGGGGCGGATAGCACAGATACGCAGTATTTT.

This CDR3 is CASSSQGANTEAFF. The CDR3 region has the DNA TGCGCCAGCAGCTCACAGGGGGCGAATACTGAAGCTTTCTTT. This chain links TRBV5-1 with TRBJ1-1; 9 nucleotides align to TRBD1. The length of the CDR3 is 14 residues. The V segment lost 3 bases and the J segment 5 bases; nucleotides outside the gene matches: 5. The V gene's germline CDR1 is SGHRS and CDR2 YFSETQ.

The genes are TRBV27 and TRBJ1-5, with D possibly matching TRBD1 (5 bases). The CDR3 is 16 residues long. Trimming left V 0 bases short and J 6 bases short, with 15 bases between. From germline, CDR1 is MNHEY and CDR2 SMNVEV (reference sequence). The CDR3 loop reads CASSLSEWQGRQPQHF. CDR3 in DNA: TGTGCCAGCAGTTTATCTGAGTGGCAGGGTCGTCAGCCCCAGCATTTT.

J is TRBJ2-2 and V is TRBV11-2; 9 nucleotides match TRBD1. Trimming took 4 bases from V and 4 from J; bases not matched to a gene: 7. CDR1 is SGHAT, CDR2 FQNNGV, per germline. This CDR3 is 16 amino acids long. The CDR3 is CASSSWDRESTGELFF. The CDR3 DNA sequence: TGTGCCAGCAGCTCGTGGGACAGGGAGAGCACCGGGGAGCTGTTTTTT.

The chain's CDR3 is CAWSVLSSGANVLTF. As DNA, the CDR3 is TGTGCCTGGAGTGTACTTAGCTCTGGGGCCAACGTCCTGACTTTC. This chain joins TRBV30 and TRBJ2-6; no definite D call. Per the germline V gene, CDR1 is GTSNPN and CDR2 is SVGIG (reference sequence). Between the trimmed V and J ends, which lost 0 bases and 0 bases, there was a span of 6 bases. This CDR3 comprises 15 residues.

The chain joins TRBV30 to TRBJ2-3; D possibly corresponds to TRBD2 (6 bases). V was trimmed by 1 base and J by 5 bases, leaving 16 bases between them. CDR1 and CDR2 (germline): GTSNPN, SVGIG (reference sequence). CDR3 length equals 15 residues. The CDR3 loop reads CAWSGVAGGVDTQYF. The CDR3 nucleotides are TGTGCCTGGAGTGGGGTCGCGGGCGGGGTAGATACGCAGTATTTT.

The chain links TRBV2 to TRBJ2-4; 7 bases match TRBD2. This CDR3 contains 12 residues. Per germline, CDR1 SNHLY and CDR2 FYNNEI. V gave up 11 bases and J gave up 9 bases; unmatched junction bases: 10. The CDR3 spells CAGGGVPGIQYF. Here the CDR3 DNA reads TGTGCCGGCGGGGGAGTTCCGGGCATTCAGTACTTC.

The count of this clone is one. For the CDR3, the DNA is TGTGCTAGTGGTTTCTCGGGGGGCCCTTTATATGGCTACACCTTC. It encodes CASGFSGGPLYGYTF. The rearrangement uses TRBV12-5 and TRBJ1-2, with D perhaps TRBD1 (6 bases). Trimming removed 3 bases at V and 5 bases at J, with 16 bases between. CDR3 length equals 15 residues. Germline assignment: CDR1 LGHNT and CDR2 FRNRAP.

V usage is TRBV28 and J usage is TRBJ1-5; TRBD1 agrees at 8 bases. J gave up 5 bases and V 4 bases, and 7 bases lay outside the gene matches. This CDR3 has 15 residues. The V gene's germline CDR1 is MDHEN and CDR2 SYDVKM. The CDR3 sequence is CASSSTGTGDQPQHF. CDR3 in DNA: TGTGCCAGCAGTTCTACCGGGACAGGAGATCAGCCCCAGCATTTT.

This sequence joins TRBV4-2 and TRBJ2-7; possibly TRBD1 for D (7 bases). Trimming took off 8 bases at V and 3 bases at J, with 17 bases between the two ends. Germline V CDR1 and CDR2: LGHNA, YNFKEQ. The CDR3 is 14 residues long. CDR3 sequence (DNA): TGTGCCAGCGGGGGATCAGGGGGGAGCTACGAGCAGTACTTC. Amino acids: CASGGSGGSYEQYF.

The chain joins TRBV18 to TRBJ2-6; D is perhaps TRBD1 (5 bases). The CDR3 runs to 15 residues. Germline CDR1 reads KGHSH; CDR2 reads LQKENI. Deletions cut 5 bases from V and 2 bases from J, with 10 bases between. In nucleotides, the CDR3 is TGTGCCAGCTCATCAGGGCATACTGGGGCCAACGTCCTGACTTTC. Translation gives CASSSGHTGANVLTF.